Listed below are T cell receptor beta chains from one sample, sequenced in a study of blood T cell repertoires in COVID-19. The repertoire was sequenced with immunoSEQ multiplex PCR; TCRdb's copy has only in-frame clones and lacks some. In the table there are 150,000 to 200,000 clones, 84% of which are singletons. Sequencing was performed on PBMCs or T cells enriched from blood (not recorded which). Receptors originate from a man aged 45-65 years who had recovered from COVID-19. CDR3s include the opening cysteine and the closing phenylalanine or tryptophan. A D gene is named only where the DNA matches it firmly. Clone size is stated in some rows and not others, as once, few, many or a class when expanded.

D	V	J	size	CDR3	DNA
.	TRBV19	TRBJ1-4	.	CASSFGRDYNEKLFF	TGTGCCAGTAGTTTTGGCAGGGACTATAATGAAAAACTGTTTTTT
TRBD2	TRBV4-1	TRBJ2-1	.	CASSLSHGSGGYEQFF	TGCGCCAGCAGCCTCTCTCACGGTAGCGGGGGTTATGAGCAGTTCTTC
.	TRBV10-1	TRBJ1-2	.	CASSESRANPYGYTF	TGCGCCAGCAGTGAGTCCAGGGCGAATCCCTATGGCTACACCTTC
.	TRBV25-1	TRBJ1-2	.	CASSQQFRYGYTF	TGTGCCAGCTCCCAACAGTTTCGCTATGGCTACACCTTC
.	TRBV7-9	TRBJ1-2	.	CASSLQAGSYGYTF	TGTGCCAGCAGCTTACAGGCAGGATCCTATGGCTACACCTTC
.	TRBV7-2	TRBJ2-2	.	CASRPYGGRPGELFF	TGTGCCAGCCGCCCCTATGGGGGCAGGCCCGGGGAGCTGTTTTTT
.	TRBV30	TRBJ2-7	.	CAWSREAVSEQYF	TGTGCCTGGAGTAGGGAGGCGGTCTCCGAGCAGTACTTC
.	TRBV28	TRBJ1-1	many	CASSLGRGTEAFF	TGTGCCAGCAGTTTAGGCAGGGGCACTGAAGCTTTCTTT
.	TRBV14	TRBJ1-3	.	CASSQVGAGNTIYF	TGTGCCAGCAGCCAAGTAGGGGCAGGAAACACCATATATTTT
TRBD1	TRBV6-5	TRBJ2-7	.	CASRGQGFGSYEQYF	TGTGCCAGCAGGGGACAGGGCTTCGGCTCCTACGAGCAGTACTTC